The present T cell receptor beta chain was sequenced within a study of T cells in Graves' hyperthyroidism and ophthalmopathy (dated by TCRdb to the late 2010s). Broadly, across the study: Peripheral blood samples were taken at initial diagnosis, before any treatment was given. According to the paper, TCR Vbeta CDR3 sequencing was carried out on some 130 peripheral blood samples, which came from 40 to 45 ophthalmopathy, under 85 hyperthyroidism and approximately 17 progressor patients. An independent validation cohort of some 18 hyperthyroidism patients and 17 patients who later progressed to ophthalmopathy tested prospective prediction of ophthalmopathy. Once sampling was done, hyperthyroidism patients were given methimazole at a starting dose of 30 mg daily, whereas ophthalmopathy patients were given high-dose intravenous methylprednisolone. To identify TCR V-J signatures that set the groups apart, the researchers used a discovery cohort of approximately 98 patients, made up of under 45 with Graves' ophthalmopathy and approximately 57 with stable Graves' hyperthyroidism. In addition, the study compared T-cell repertoires in thyroid tissue and in blood from over 5 Graves' hyperthyroidism patients. The roughly 94 discovery patients were randomly divided into training and test sets at a 7:3 ratio. Broad study findings and their caveats: Blood samples also contained most of the expanded thyroid clonotypes (frequency above 0.001), which suggests that blood repertoires may reflect thyroid immune responses. In cross-validation, a model built on a 13 V-J signature told ophthalmopathy apart from stable hyperthyroidism with approximately 90% sensitivity and 81% to 82% specificity, and in testing the same model reached 80%/75%. No statistical method was used to fix the sample size in advance, and group allocation was not hidden from the investigators. During validation, the model predicted progression to ophthalmopathy a median of approximately six months ahead of onset, with more than 55% sensitivity and less than 85% specificity.

A patient counted as having stable Graves' hyperthyroidism if no progression to ophthalmopathy occurred over 18 months of follow-up. Hyperthyroidism patients were newly diagnosed, had a disease duration of under 2 months, and were aged 18 to 65 years. Exclusion was applied to patients with uncontrolled infections, other autoimmune diseases, pregnancy or lactation. Diagnoses relied on clinical symptoms, serum thyroxine and TRAb, thyroid ultrasound and orbital computed tomography. Ficoll-Paque density gradient centrifugation was used to isolate PBMCs from about 10 ml of fresh peripheral blood. Total RNA was extracted using Trizol reagent, and RNA quality was assessed on an Agilent 2100 Bioanalyzer. The TCR beta CDR3 regions were amplified from the RNA transcripts. For the first round of RT-PCR on the TCR CDR3, the HTBI primer set was used together with the Qiagen OneStep RT-PCR kit. Libraries were constructed in a second round of multiplex PCR, after which size selection and purification were carried out. The libraries were sequenced on an Illumina HiSeq2000 using paired-end 100 bp reads. The paper's processing steps were these. SOAPnuke was used to process the raw data, with reads discarded if the reads contained adapters or uncalled bases, had a mean Phred below 15, or lacked an exact constant-primer or identifier match. High-quality paired reads were merged using COPE v1.2.5, and each unique nucleotide sequence was defined as a clonotype. MiTCR v1.1 was used to align clonotypes to the IMGT TRBV, TRBD and TRBJ reference segments. Analysis was restricted to V-J combinations with a frequency above 0.0001, which covered roughly 99% of repertoires. A TCS score was defined as the ratio of F50 (clonal expansion) to E x V (chaos), with BLOSUM62-based TCRdist applied between CDR3 peptides within each V-J. Welch's t-statistics and random forest reduced fewer than 550 V-J features to roughly 13, which were used in a naive Bayes classifier (R e1071). TCRdb reran the public reads through fastp at Q25 and MiXCR, keeping productive beta chains. Rows matching on CDR3 protein sequence are summarized as one entry with the most common DNA and genes. These V and J calls are TCRdb output, not the study's own analysis. Present in this sample are more than 300,000 distinct CDR3 sequences, about 15% of which were seen just once. Jointly, the top ten make up roughly 9.6% of the sample.

This clonotype was observed at least ten times. There is no known antigen for this receptor. No much larger clonotype is one base removed from it; base qualities were not supplied. Including the terminal cysteine and phenylalanine, the CDR3 comprises 14 residues. CDR3 DNA is the only sequence kept; it has 42 bases, read in frame from the first base. The germline V gene yields SQVTM for CDR1 and ANQGSEA for CDR2. After removal of 6 bases from V and 0 bases from J, the junction retains 8 bases not matched to a gene. Recombination connected TRBV29-1 to TRBJ2-7, with 7 middle bases fitting TRBD2. The sequencing sample was made of blood. This TCR was sampled from a woman aged 60 to 75 with Graves' hyperthyroidism. The CDR3 reads as follows: CSVAGPASSYEQYF. The nucleotide sequence reads TGCAGCGTAGCGGGACCCGCGAGCTCCTACGAGCAGTACTTC.